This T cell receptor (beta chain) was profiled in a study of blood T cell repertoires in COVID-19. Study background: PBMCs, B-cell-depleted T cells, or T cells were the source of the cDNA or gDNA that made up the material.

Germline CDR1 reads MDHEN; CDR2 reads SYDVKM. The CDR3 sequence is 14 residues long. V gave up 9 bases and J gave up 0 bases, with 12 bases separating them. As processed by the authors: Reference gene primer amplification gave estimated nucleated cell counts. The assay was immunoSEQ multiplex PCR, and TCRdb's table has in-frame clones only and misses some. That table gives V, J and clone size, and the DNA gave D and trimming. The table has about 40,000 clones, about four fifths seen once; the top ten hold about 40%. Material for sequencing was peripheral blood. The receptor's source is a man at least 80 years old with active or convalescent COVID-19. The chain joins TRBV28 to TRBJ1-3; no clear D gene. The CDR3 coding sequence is TGTGCCAGTCTTTCTCCACACTCTGGAAACACCATATATTTT. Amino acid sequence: CASLSPHSGNTIYF.